Each of the 26 T cell receptor beta chains below was sequenced from the same sample in a study of T cell changes during pregnancy in multiple sclerosis. Repertoires were generated with immunoSEQ multiplex PCR, while TCRdb's copy carries only in-frame clones and drops some. The profile shows 13,000 to 15,000 clones, about 86% of them singletons. Source: CD8+ T cells from peripheral blood mononuclear cells, taken in the first trimester of pregnancy. These receptor sequences come from a female donor with multiple sclerosis, enrolled in a pregnancy study.

The chain is built from TRBV27 and TRBJ1-5; D may be TRBD1 (5 bases). In germline, CDR1 is MNHEY, CDR2 SMNVEV (reference sequence). Trimming pared 8 bases from V and 4 bases from J, leaving 18 bases between. There are 15 residues in the CDR3. CDR3 bases: TGTGCCAGCGGACCTTGGGGGGAAACTAATCAGCCCCAGCATTTT. It translates to CASGPWGETNQPQHF.

The rearrangement uses TRBV5-5 and TRBJ2-7; 7 bases fit TRBD1. Germline V gene data show CDR1 as SGHKS and CDR2 as YYEKEE (reference sequence). The trim removed 3 bases at V and 3 bases at J, leaving 6 bases unmatched. CDR3 length equals 14 residues. The CDR3 protein is CASSSDREYYEQYF. CDR3 nucleotide sequence: TGTGCCAGCAGCTCTGACAGGGAGTACTACGAGCAGTACTTC.

V and J are TRBV9 and TRBJ1-4; 8 bases align to TRBD1. There are 14 residues in the CDR3. Germline assignment: CDR1 SGDLS and CDR2 YYNGEE. The junction had 10 bases not matched to a gene; V was cut back by 4 bases and J by 11 bases. CDR3 nucleotide sequence: TGTGCCAGCAGCCCACAGGAGGGACAGGCCAAACTGTTTTTT. It specifies CASSPQEGQAKLFF.

The V gene is TRBV6-1, the J gene TRBJ2-3, with 7 nucleotides matching TRBD1. The CDR3 runs 15 residues. Germline CDR1 reads MNHNS; CDR2 reads SASEGT. Trimming removed 7 bases from V and 3 bases from J; junction bases left unmatched: 10. This CDR3 is CASNQPGQHTDTQYF. CDR3 coding DNA: TGTGCCAGCAACCAACCGGGACAGCATACAGATACGCAGTATTTT.

This clone is a singleton in its sample. The chain combines TRBV9 with TRBJ2-1; the match to TRBD2 covers 8 bases. The trim removed 0 bases at V and 7 bases at J, leaving 6 bases unmatched. CDR1 is SGDLS, CDR2 YYNGEE, per germline. CDR3 length: 15 residues. This chain's CDR3 is CASSVDGRVGNEQFF. Here the CDR3 DNA reads TGTGCCAGCAGCGTAGACGGGAGGGTAGGGAATGAGCAGTTCTTC.

The chain joins TRBV10-3 to TRBJ1-1; D is unclear. Germline assignment: CDR1 ENHRY and CDR2 SYGVKD. The germline V and J ends were trimmed by 5 bases and 1 base, with 5 bases remaining between them. The CDR3 is 12 residues long. The CDR3 nucleotides read TGTGCCATCAGTAGCGGGAACACTGAAGCTTTCTTT. Amino acids: CAISSGNTEAFF.

J is TRBJ2-1 and V is TRBV2, with D hard to call. CDR3 length: 16 residues. V was pared by 2 bases and J by 4 bases, with 15 bases between. Germline loops: CDR1 SNHLY, CDR2 FYNNEI. The CDR3 bases are TGTGCCAGCAGTGAATGGCCCCTGAGCGATTACAATGAGCAGTTCTTC. Its protein product is CASSEWPLSDYNEQFF.

The genes are TRBV29-1 and TRBJ2-1, with a tentative D call TRBD2 (6 bases). V shed 5 bases and J shed 3 bases, with 8 bases lying between them. The CDR3 has 12 amino acids. CDR1 and CDR2 from the germline V gene are SQVTM and ANQGSEA. The CDR3 is CSVPGLYNEQFF. The CDR3 DNA sequence: TGCAGCGTTCCGGGACTCTACAATGAGCAGTTCTTC.

This rearrangement joins TRBV10-3 to TRBJ2-1; no firm D call. Trimming pared 4 bases from V and 4 bases from J, leaving 5 bases between. In germline, CDR1 is ENHRY, CDR2 SYGVKD. The CDR3 sequence is 12 residues long. This CDR3 reads CAISAEYNEQFF. Written as DNA, the CDR3 is TGTGCCATCAGTGCCGAGTACAATGAGCAGTTCTTC.

The V and J genes are TRBV7-3 and TRBJ2-3; D possibly corresponds to TRBD2 (6 bases). From germline, CDR1 is SGHTA and CDR2 FQGTGA. Trimming removed 2 bases from V and 6 bases from J, with 15 bases in between. The CDR3 runs to 15 residues. The DNA for the CDR3 is TGTGCCAGCAGCTTATTGGCGGGATCGGCGGATACGCAGTATTTT. Protein sequence: CASSLLAGSADTQYF.

This sequence joins TRBV9 and TRBJ1-2, with 8 bases matching TRBD1. Germline CDR1 SGDLS, CDR2 YYNGEE. The CDR3 is 15 residues long. With 3 bases clipped from V and 5 bases from J, the junction kept 9 bases outside the gene matches. This CDR3 reads CASSAGQGVTYGYTF. Here the CDR3 DNA reads TGTGCCAGCAGCGCAGGACAGGGCGTAACTTATGGCTACACCTTC.

The chain combines TRBV5-6 with TRBJ2-1; TRBD2 agrees at 7 bases. CDR1 is SGHDT, CDR2 YYEEEE, per germline. The CDR3 is 12 residues long. With 0 bases clipped from V and 9 bases from J, the junction kept 0 bases outside the gene matches. The chain's CDR3 is CASSLERGEQFF. In DNA, the CDR3 is TGTGCCAGCAGCTTGGAGCGGGGTGAGCAGTTCTTC.

The chain combines TRBV5-1 with TRBJ1-1; a weak D match, TRBD1 (5 bases). There are 13 residues in the CDR3. The germline gives CDR1 SGHRS, CDR2 YFSETQ. Trimming shortened V by 3 bases and J by 1 base, and 7 bases separated the two germline ends. The CDR3 coding sequence is TGCGCCAGCAGCTGGCAGGGGAACACTGAAGCTTTCTTT. It is translated as CASSWQGNTEAFF.

V gene TRBV5-1 combines with J gene TRBJ2-7; unclear D gene. Germline V gene lookup returns CDR1 SGHRS and CDR2 YFSETQ. The ends were cut back, 2 bases at V and 0 bases at J, with 6 bases in the middle. The CDR3 has 13 residues. This chain's CDR3 is CASSFGTSYEQYF. The DNA for the CDR3 is TGCGCCAGCAGCTTTGGCACCTCCTACGAGCAGTACTTC.

As for this clone: Other nucleotide sequences from this sample produce the same CDR3. The chain recombines TRBV6-4 with TRBJ2-1; 13 bases fit TRBD2. Germline trimming cut 4 bases from V and 5 bases from J; bases unmatched to any gene: 2. The CDR3 has 15 residues. Germline-derived CDR1 and CDR2 are MRHNA and SNTAGT. As DNA, the CDR3 is TGTGCCAGCAGTGCCGGGACTAGCGGGGACAATGAGCAGTTCTTC. As protein: CASSAGTSGDNEQFF.

There are a few counts of this clone. The V call is TRBV19, the J call TRBJ2-7; D uncertain. Trimming stripped 3 bases from V and 0 bases from J, with 6 bases between. The CDR3 is 13 residues long. Germline V gene lookup returns CDR1 LNHDA and CDR2 SQIVND (reference sequence). In DNA form, the CDR3 reads TGTGCCAGTAGTATCACAGACTCCTACGAGCAGTACTTC. Its protein is CASSITDSYEQYF.

The V and J genes are TRBV5-1 and TRBJ2-3, with a tentative D call TRBD2 (6 bases). The germline V and J ends were trimmed by 0 bases and 8 bases, with 19 bases remaining between them. Germline V CDR1 and CDR2: SGHRS, YFSETQ. The CDR3 runs to 16 residues. The chain's CDR3 is CASSLAGGRSDGTQYF. The CDR3 DNA reads TGCGCCAGCAGCTTGGCAGGAGGGAGGTCTGACGGTACGCAGTATTTT. Full variable domain (missing parts from reference TRBV5-1 and TRBJ2-3): KAGVTQTPRYLIKTRGQQVTLSCSPISGHRSVSWYQQTPGQGLQFLFEYFSETQRNKGNFPGRFSGRQFSNSRSEMNVSTLELGDSALYLCASSLAGGRSDGTQYFGPGTRLTVL.

The rearrangement joins TRBV7-9 to TRBJ1-4; 7 positions agree with TRBD1. Germline CDR1 SEHNR, CDR2 FQNEAQ (reference sequence). This CDR3 is built from 16 residues. Trimming removed 4 bases from V and 3 bases from J; junction bases left unmatched: 8. CDR3 sequence reads: CASSSRGGGSNEKLFF. In nucleotides, the CDR3 is TGTGCCAGCAGCTCCCGAGGGGGCGGTTCTAATGAAAAACTGTTTTTT. Based on the CDR3 plus reference TRBV7-9 and TRBJ1-4, the full variable domain is DTGVSQNPRHKITKRGQNVTFRCDPISEHNRLYWYRQTLGQGPEFLTYFQNEAQLEKSRLLSDRFSAERPKGSFSTLEIQRTEQGDSAMYLCASSSRGGGSNEKLFFGSGTQLSVL.

The chain has TRBV19 and TRBJ1-1; D is perhaps TRBD1 (6 bases). This CDR3 region has 13 residues. Germline V gene data show CDR1 as LNHDA and CDR2 as SQIVND (reference sequence). V shed 3 bases and J shed 5 bases, with 10 bases lying between them. In nucleotides, the CDR3 is TGTGCCAGTAGTATCAGGGGTCGGACTGAAGCTTTCTTT. As protein: CASSIRGRTEAFF. The entire variable domain, with the rest obtained from reference TRBV19 and TRBJ1-1, is as follows: DGGITQSPKYLFRKEGQNVTLSCEQNLNHDAMYWYRQDPGQGLRLIYYSQIVNDFQKGDIAEGYSVSREKKESFPLTVTSAQKNPTAFYLCASSIRGRTEAFFGQGTRLTVV.

The chain links TRBV27 to TRBJ2-1, with 8 positions matching TRBD2. This CDR3 spans 17 amino acids. Germline values: CDR1 MNHEY, CDR2 SMNVEV (reference sequence). The trim removed 3 bases at V and 4 bases at J, leaving 11 bases unmatched. The CDR3 loop is CASSLDSGTGGYNEQFF. CDR3 DNA sequence: TGTGCCAGCAGTTTGGATAGCGGGACCGGGGGGTACAATGAGCAGTTCTTC.

The chain recombines TRBV6-4 with TRBJ2-3; TRBD2 matches 8 bases. This CDR3 has 15 amino acids. V lost 4 bases and J lost 0; bases outside the gene matches: 3. CDR1 and CDR2 (germline): MRHNA, SNTAGT. The CDR3 DNA is TGTGCCAGCAGTGCCTCTAGCGGGAGCACAGATACGCAGTATTTT. Its protein product is CASSASSGSTDTQYF.

The rearrangement uses TRBV10-3 and TRBJ2-3, with 7 bases fitting TRBD2. Germline CDR1 ENHRY, CDR2 SYGVKD. V trimming: 7 bases; J trimming: 2 bases; junction bases outside the gene matches: 9. The length of the CDR3 is 15 residues. Here the CDR3 reads CAITRGERDTDTQYF. The CDR3, as DNA: TGTGCCATCACGAGGGGCGAGCGGGACACAGATACGCAGTATTTT.

The genes are TRBV2 and TRBJ2-1; tentative D call: TRBD2 (7 bases). This CDR3 is built from 14 residues. CDR1 is SNHLY and CDR2 is FYNNEI in the germline V gene. Trimming took off 7 bases at V and 10 bases at J, with 20 bases between the two ends. As DNA, the CDR3 is TGTGCCAGCAAAGGGGGAGGGTTGACGGGCGAGCAGTTCTTC. It is translated as CASKGGGLTGEQFF.

The rearrangement uses TRBV23-1 and TRBJ2-7; D is possibly TRBD1 (6 bases). TRBV23-1 is flagged as an ORF with uncertain function. The V end was cut by 6 bases, the J end by 3 bases, with 18 bases between. The CDR3 sequence is 15 residues long. The DNA of the CDR3 is TGCGCCAGCAGACAAAGCAGGGGCATGGACTACGAGCAGTACTTC. This encodes CASRQSRGMDYEQYF.

The chain combines TRBV6-5 with TRBJ2-1, with TRBD1 as a possible D gene (5 bases). The CDR3 totals 16 residues. Germline values: CDR1 MNHEY, CDR2 SVGAGI. Trimming took 2 bases from V and 0 from J, leaving 11 bases between them. The CDR3 sequence is CASSYDRQSSYNEQFF. Here the CDR3 DNA reads TGTGCCAGCAGTTACGACAGACAAAGCTCCTACAATGAGCAGTTCTTC.

The rearrangement links TRBV9 to TRBJ2-2; D unclear. CDR1 and CDR2 from the germline V gene are SGDLS and YYNGEE. The V end was cut by 4 bases, the J end by 4 bases, with 11 bases between. CDR3 size: 14 residues. The CDR3 DNA is TGTGCCAGCAGCCCCCATCCTACCACCGGGGAGCTGTTTTTT. Its protein product is CASSPHPTTGELFF.